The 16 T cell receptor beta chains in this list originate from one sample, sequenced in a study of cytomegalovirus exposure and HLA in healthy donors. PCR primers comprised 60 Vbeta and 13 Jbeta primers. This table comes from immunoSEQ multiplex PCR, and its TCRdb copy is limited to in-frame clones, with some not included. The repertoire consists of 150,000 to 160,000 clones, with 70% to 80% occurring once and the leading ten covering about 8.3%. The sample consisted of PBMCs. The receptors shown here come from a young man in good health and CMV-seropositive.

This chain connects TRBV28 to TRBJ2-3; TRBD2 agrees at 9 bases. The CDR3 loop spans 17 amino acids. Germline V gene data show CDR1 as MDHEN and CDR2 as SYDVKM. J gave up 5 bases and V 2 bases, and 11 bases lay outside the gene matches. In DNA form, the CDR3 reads TGTGCCAGCAGTTTAGGGGTCGGCGGGAGGGTAAAAGATACGCAGTATTTT. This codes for CASSLGVGGRVKDTQYF.

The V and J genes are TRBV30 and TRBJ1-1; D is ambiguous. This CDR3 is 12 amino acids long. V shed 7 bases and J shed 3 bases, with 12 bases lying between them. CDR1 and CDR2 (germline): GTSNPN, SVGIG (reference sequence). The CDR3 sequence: CAFSRTHTEAFF. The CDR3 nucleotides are TGTGCCTTCAGCCGGACTCACACTGAAGCTTTCTTT. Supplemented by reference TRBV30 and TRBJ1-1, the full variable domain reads SQTIHQWPATLVQPVGSPLSLECTVEGTSNPNLYWYRQAAGRGLQLLFYSVGIGQISSEVPQNLSASRPQDRQFILSSKKLLLSDSGFYLCAFSRTHTEAFFGQGTRLTVV.

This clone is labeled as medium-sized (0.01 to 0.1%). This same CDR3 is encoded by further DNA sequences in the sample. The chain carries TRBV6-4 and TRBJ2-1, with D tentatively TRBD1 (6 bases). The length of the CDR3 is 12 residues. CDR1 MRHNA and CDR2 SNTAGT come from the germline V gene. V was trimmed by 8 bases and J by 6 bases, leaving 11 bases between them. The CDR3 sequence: CASSQGSNEQFF. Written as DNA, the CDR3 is TGTGCCAGCTCCCAGGGGAGCAATGAGCAGTTCTTC.

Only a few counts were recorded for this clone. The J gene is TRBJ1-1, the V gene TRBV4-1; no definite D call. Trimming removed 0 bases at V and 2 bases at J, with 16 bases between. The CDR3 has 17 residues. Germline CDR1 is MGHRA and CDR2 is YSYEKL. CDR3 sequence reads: CASSQERIGQLNTEAFF. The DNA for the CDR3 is TGCGCCAGCAGCCAAGAGCGAATTGGGCAGCTAAACACTGAAGCTTTCTTT.

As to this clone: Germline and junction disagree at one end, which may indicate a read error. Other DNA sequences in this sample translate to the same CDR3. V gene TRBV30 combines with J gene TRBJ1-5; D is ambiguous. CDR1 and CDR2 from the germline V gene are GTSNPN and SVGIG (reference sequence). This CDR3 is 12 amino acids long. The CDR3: CAWTNYNQPQHF. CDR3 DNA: TGTGCCTGGACAAACTACAATCAGCCCCAACATTTT.

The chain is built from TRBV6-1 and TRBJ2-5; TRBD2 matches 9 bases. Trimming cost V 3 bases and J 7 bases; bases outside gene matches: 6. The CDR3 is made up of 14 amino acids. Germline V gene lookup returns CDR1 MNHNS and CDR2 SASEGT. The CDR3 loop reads CASSDPWRGGTQYF. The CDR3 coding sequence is TGTGCCAGCAGTGACCCCTGGCGGGGGGGGACCCAGTACTTC.

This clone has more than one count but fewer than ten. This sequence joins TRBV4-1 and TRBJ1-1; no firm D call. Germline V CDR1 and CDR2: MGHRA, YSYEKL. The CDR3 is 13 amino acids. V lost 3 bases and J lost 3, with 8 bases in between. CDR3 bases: TGCGCCAGCAGCCACGATCGGGACACTGAAGCTTTCTTT. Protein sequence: CASSHDRDTEAFF.

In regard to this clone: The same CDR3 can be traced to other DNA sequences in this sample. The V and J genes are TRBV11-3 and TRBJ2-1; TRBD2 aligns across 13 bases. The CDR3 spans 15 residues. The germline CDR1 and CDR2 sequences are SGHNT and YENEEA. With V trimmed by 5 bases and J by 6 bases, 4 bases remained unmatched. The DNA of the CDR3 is TGTGCCAGCAGCCTCGGACTAGCGGGAGTCAATGAGCAGTTCTTC. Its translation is CASSLGLAGVNEQFF.

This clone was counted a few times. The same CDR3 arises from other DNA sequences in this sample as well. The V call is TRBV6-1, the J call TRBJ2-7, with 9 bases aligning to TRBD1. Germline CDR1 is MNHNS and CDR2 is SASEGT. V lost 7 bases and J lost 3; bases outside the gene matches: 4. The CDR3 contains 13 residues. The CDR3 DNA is TGTGCCAGCACCGGGACAGGGCTCTACGAGCAGTACTTC. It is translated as CASTGTGLYEQYF.

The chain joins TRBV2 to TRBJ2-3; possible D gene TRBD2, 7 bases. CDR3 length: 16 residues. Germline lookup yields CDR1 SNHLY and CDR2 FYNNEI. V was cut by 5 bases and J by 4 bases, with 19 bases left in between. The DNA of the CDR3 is TGTGCCAGCAGTCCAAGGGCGGGGGCCATTTCAGATACGCAGTATTTT. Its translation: CASSPRAGAISDTQYF.

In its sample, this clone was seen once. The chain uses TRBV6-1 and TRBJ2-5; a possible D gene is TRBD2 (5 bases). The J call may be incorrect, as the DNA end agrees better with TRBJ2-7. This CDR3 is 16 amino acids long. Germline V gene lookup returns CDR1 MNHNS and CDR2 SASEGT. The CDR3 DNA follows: TGTGCCAGCAGTGAAGCGAGCCCCGTCGGCGGGTACGAGCAGTACTTC. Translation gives CASSEASPVGGYEQYF.

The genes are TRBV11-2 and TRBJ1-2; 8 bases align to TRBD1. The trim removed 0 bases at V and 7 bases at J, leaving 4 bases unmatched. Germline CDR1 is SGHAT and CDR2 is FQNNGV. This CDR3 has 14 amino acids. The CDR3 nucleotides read TGTGCCAGCAGCTTAGATCAGGGGGCGCGTGGCTACACCTTC. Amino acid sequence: CASSLDQGARGYTF.

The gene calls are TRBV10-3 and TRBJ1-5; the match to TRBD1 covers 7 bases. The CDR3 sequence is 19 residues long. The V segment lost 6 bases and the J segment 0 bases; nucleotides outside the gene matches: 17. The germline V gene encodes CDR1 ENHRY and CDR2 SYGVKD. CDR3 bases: TGTGCCATCAGCACAGGGGTACGAAACCCCATCTATAGCAATCAGCCCCAGCATTTT. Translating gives CAISTGVRNPIYSNQPQHF.

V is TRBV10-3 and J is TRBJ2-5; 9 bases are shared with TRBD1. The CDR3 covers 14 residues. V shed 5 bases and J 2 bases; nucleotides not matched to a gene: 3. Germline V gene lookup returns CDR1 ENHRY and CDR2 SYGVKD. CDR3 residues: CAISTGGRQETQYF. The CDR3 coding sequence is TGTGCCATCAGTACAGGGGGCCGACAAGAGACCCAGTACTTC.

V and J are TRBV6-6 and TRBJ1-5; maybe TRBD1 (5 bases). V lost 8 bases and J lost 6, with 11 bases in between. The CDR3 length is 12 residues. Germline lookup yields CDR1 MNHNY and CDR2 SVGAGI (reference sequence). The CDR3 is CASLAGGQPQHF. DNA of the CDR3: TGTGCCAGCCTAGCGGGGGGTCAGCCCCAGCATTTT.

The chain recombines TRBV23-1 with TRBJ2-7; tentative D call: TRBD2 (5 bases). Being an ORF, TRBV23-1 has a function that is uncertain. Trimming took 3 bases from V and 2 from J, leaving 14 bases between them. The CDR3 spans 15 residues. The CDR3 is CASSQVPDGAYEQYF. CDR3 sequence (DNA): TGCGCCAGCAGTCAGGTCCCGGACGGGGCCTACGAGCAGTACTTC.